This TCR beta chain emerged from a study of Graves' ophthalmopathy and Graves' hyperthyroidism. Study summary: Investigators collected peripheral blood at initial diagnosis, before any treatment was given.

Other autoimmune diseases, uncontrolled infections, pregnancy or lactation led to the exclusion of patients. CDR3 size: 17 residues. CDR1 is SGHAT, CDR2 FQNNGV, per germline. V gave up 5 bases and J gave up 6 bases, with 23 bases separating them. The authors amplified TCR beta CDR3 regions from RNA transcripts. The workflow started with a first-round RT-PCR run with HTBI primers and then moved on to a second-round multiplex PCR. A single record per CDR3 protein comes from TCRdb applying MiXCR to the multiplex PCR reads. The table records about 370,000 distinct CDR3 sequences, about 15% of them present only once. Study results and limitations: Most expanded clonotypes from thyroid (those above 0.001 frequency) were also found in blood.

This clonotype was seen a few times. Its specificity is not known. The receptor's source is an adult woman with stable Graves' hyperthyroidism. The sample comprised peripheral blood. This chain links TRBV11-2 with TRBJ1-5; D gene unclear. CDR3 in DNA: TGTGCCAGCAGCCCTTCCGGGTCTTCGGCCAGGAGTCAGCCCCAGCATTTT. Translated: CASSPSGSSARSQPQHF.